This is a list of T cell receptor beta chains from one sample in a study of identical twins. TCRdb recomputed calls from the 5' RACE reads with MiXCR, one row per CDR3 protein. The profile covers about 490,000 distinct CDR3 sequences, with 13% to 15% appearing a single time and 0.44% taken by the ten largest. These data were also filed under a second study, of yellow fever vaccine responses in identical twins.

The sequencing input was CD4+ T cells sorted from blood. All receptors come from a young woman in good health. CDR3s include the opening cysteine and the closing phenylalanine or tryptophan. The order of the fields is clone size, V gene, D gene, J gene, CDR3 protein, CDR3 DNA. A D gene is named only where the DNA matches it firmly. Rows give clone size only sometimes, using once, few, many, or a class for an expanded clone.

>-|TRBV27|-|TRBJ2-5
CASSPTYDSYREETQYF
TGTGCCAGCAGTCCGACGTACGACTCCTACAGGGAAGAGACCCAGTACTTC
>-|TRBV24-1|TRBD2|TRBJ2-7
CATSDSGTSSSYEQYF
TGTGCCACCAGTGATTCCGGGACTAGCAGCTCCTACGAGCAGTACTTC
>many|TRBV5-1|-|TRBJ2-3
CASSLGGTTDTQYF
TGTGCCAGCAGCTTAGGAGGGACCACAGATACGCAGTATTTT
>few|TRBV20-1|-|TRBJ2-1
CSAGKYEQFF
TGCAGTGCGGGCAAATATGAGCAGTTCTTC
>-|TRBV12-3/TRBV12-4|TRBD1|TRBJ2-3
CASRVGTGIADTQYF
TGTGCCAGCAGGGTGGGGACAGGGATTGCAGATACGCAGTATTTT
>few|TRBV5-1|-|TRBJ1-2
CASSLVGGGGYGYTF
TGCGCCAGCAGCTTGGTTGGAGGGGGGGGCTATGGCTACACCTTC
>-|TRBV2|-|TRBJ2-1
CASSGRANTYNEQFF
TGTGCCAGCAGTGGGAGGGCCAATACCTACAATGAGCAGTTCTTC
>-|TRBV27|TRBD2|TRBJ2-3
CASSPGLAALTDTQYF
TGTGCCAGCAGTCCCGGACTAGCGGCGCTCACAGATACGCAGTATTTT
>few|TRBV3-1|-|TRBJ2-5
CASSQVSMVSGASGTQYF
TGTGCCAGCAGCCAAGTTAGCATGGTCTCAGGAGCGTCGGGGACCCAGTACTTC
>few|TRBV2|TRBD2|TRBJ2-1
CASSREGDYEQFF
TGTGCCAGCAGTCGGGAGGGGGACTATGAGCAGTTCTTC
>-|TRBV9|TRBD2|TRBJ2-1
CASSVAGGRTEQFF
TGTGCCAGCAGCGTAGCGGGAGGTCGCACTGAGCAGTTCTTC
>-|TRBV10-3|-|TRBJ2-7
CAISDPTTTTYEQYF
TGTGCCATCAGTGACCCTACGACAACCACCTACGAGCAGTACTTC
>-|TRBV7-9|-|TRBJ2-2
CASSFLSGELFF
TGTGCCAGCAGCTTCTTGAGCGGGGAGCTGTTTTTT
>-|TRBV11-3|-|TRBJ1-2
CASSLEGTSYGYTF
TGTGCCAGCAGCTTAGAGGGCACCTCCTATGGCTACACCTTC
>few|TRBV20-1|TRBD1|TRBJ1-1
CSARLQGGGEAFF
TGCAGTGCTAGGCTCCAGGGGGGCGGTGAAGCTTTCTTT
>few|TRBV6-5|-|TRBJ2-5
CASSYSGGAEETQYF
TGTGCCAGCAGTTACTCGGGGGGCGCGGAAGAGACCCAGTACTTC
>-|TRBV4-1|-|TRBJ1-5
CASSQEVTINQPQHF
TGCGCCAGCAGCCAGGAGGTTACGATTAATCAGCCCCAGCATTTT
>-|TRBV19|TRBD2|TRBJ2-3
CASSYSSGRVAQYF
TGTGCCAGTAGTTATTCTAGCGGACGGGTAGCGCAGTATTTT
>-|TRBV5-1|-|TRBJ1-2
CASSLVEGRNYGYTF
TGCGCCAGCAGCTTGGTTGAAGGACGGAACTATGGCTACACCTTC
>few|TRBV12-3/TRBV12-4|-|TRBJ1-1
CATSYTEAFF
TGTGCCACGTCCTACACTGAAGCTTTCTTT
>-|TRBV9|-|TRBJ2-1
CASSYSATGLNNEQFF
TGTGCCAGCAGCTATTCAGCCACAGGGTTAAACAATGAGCAGTTCTTC
>-|TRBV18|-|TRBJ2-1
CASSPLATFDEQFF
TGTGCCAGCTCACCACTGGCTACCTTCGATGAGCAGTTCTTC
>few|TRBV10-3|TRBD1|TRBJ1-2
CAISWDRRNYGYTF
TGTGCCATCAGCTGGGACAGACGCAACTATGGCTACACCTTC
>few|TRBV5-1|TRBD2|TRBJ2-7
CASSYGTTSSYEQYF
TGCGCCAGCAGCTATGGGACTACCAGCTCCTACGAGCAGTACTTC